The 32 T cell receptor beta chains in this list originate from one sample, sequenced in a study of OX40 agonist ivuxolimab in advanced cancers. TCRdb keeps only in-frame clones here, not all; method: immunoSEQ multiplex PCR. The top ten hold more than 9% of the sample, which has about 30,000 clones, about 89% seen once. Specimen: CD4+ or CD8+ T cells sorted from blood, collected in a trial of the OX40 agonist ivuxolimab. The receptors come from an adult with an advanced solid tumor such as melanoma, head and neck, liver or kidney cancer.

The chain has TRBV11-2 and TRBJ2-3; the match to TRBD2 covers 7 bases. CDR3 length: 17 residues. The J segment lost 2 bases and the V segment lost 0 bases, leaving 8 bases of the junction unmatched. CDR1 SGHAT and CDR2 FQNNGV come from the germline V gene. The CDR3 spells CASSLDYRLASTDTQYF. The CDR3 coding sequence is TGTGCCAGCAGCTTAGATTACCGACTAGCCTCCACAGATACGCAGTATTTT. The variable domain in full, with the rest retrieved from reference TRBV11-2 and TRBJ2-3, is EAGVAQSPRYKIIEKRQSVAFWCNPISGHATLYWYQQILGQGPKLLIQFQNNGVVDDSQLPKDRFSAERLKGVDSTLKIQPAKLEDSAVYLCASSLDYRLASTDTQYFGPGTRLTVL.

The CDR3 nucleotides are TGTGCCAGCAGCCTACTAGCGGGAGTCAGCACCGGGGAGCTGTTTTTT. It encodes CASSLLAGVSTGELFF. The chain combines TRBV11-2 with TRBJ2-2; 11 nucleotides match TRBD2. This CDR3 comprises 16 residues. Trimming took 5 bases from V and 4 from J; bases not matched to a gene: 6. Germline V gene data show CDR1 as SGHAT and CDR2 as FQNNGV.

V and J are TRBV7-9 and TRBJ2-1, with D perhaps being TRBD1 or TRBD2 (5 bases each). Germline-derived CDR1 and CDR2 are SEHNR and FQNEAQ (reference sequence). The CDR3 is made up of 16 amino acids. V lost 5 bases and J 4 bases, leaving 18 bases between the germline ends. In DNA form, the CDR3 reads TGTGCCAGCAGCCCGCCGTGGCAGGGAGTTTACAATGAGCAGTTCTTC. It is translated as CASSPPWQGVYNEQFF.

The rearrangement joins TRBV7-9 to TRBJ2-2, with D perhaps matching TRBD1 (6 bases). Deletions cut 0 bases from V and 4 bases from J, with 12 bases between. This CDR3 region has 16 residues. In germline, CDR1 is SEHNR, CDR2 FQNEAQ (reference sequence). As DNA, the CDR3 is TGTGCCAGCAGCTTAGCGTTGACAGGTTTCACCGGGGAGCTGTTTTTT. It is translated as CASSLALTGFTGELFF.

The genes are TRBV4-3 and TRBJ2-1; no clear D gene. The CDR3 sequence is 16 residues long. V dropped 4 bases and J dropped 2 bases, with 15 bases sitting between them. The germline CDR1 and CDR2 sequences are LGHNA and YSLEER. The CDR3 reads CASSRILESTYNEQFF. The CDR3 bases are TGCGCCAGCAGCCGGATCCTGGAAAGCACCTACAATGAGCAGTTCTTC.

The chain employs TRBV11-2 and TRBJ2-4; 10 positions match TRBD2. Germline V gene sequence: CDR1 SGHAT, CDR2 FQNNGV. This CDR3 has 18 amino acids. The trim removed 2 bases at V and 3 bases at J, leaving 10 bases unmatched. CDR3 DNA sequence: TGTGCCAGCAGCTTAACTAGCGGGGTAGAGGTGGGCAAAAACATTCAGTACTTC. Translated, it gives CASSLTSGVEVGKNIQYF.

This rearrangement joins TRBV27 to TRBJ1-1; D remains unclear. V lost 5 bases to trimming and J lost 5 bases, with 27 bases between them. The CDR3 is 18 residues long. From germline, CDR1 is MNHEY and CDR2 SMNVEV (reference sequence). The CDR3 region has the DNA TGTGCCAGCAGTCCCTTGCCATTGAGTGTCCGGGGTAAGACTGAAGCTTTCTTT. This sequence encodes CASSPLPLSVRGKTEAFF.

The V and J genes are TRBV6-5 and TRBJ1-3; 7 bases map to TRBD1. The germline CDR1 and CDR2 sequences are MNHEY and SVGAGI. The CDR3 extends over 14 amino acids. The V segment lost 5 bases and the J segment 2 bases; nucleotides outside the gene matches: 3. CDR3 bases: TGTGCCAGCAGTCCTGGGACAGCTGGAAACACCATATATTTT. Encoded protein: CASSPGTAGNTIYF.

The chain combines TRBV7-6 with TRBJ2-7; D uncertain. Trimming removed 1 base at V and 5 bases at J, with 12 bases between. Germline V gene lookup returns CDR1 SGHVS and CDR2 FNYEAQ. CDR3 length: 14 residues. In nucleotides, the CDR3 is TGTGCCAGCAGCTTAGAGGTAGGCCAGGACGAGCAGTACTTC. This sequence encodes CASSLEVGQDEQYF. The whole variable domain, remainder taken from reference TRBV7-6 and TRBJ2-7, is GAGVSQSPRYKVTKRGQDVALRCDPISGHVSLYWYRQALGQGPEFLTYFNYEAQQDKSGLPNDRFSAERPEGSISTLTIQRTEQRDSAMYRCASSLEVGQDEQYFGPGTRLTVT.

The count of this clone is one. The CDR3 loop is CASSSLTSGGTDTQYF. CDR3 nucleotide sequence: TGTGCCAGCAGCTCGCTAACTAGCGGGGGTACAGATACGCAGTATTTT. The rearrangement uses TRBV7-9 and TRBJ2-3, with 11 nucleotides matching TRBD2. V was pared by 4 bases and J by 3 bases, with 6 bases of the junction left unmatched. This CDR3 is built from 16 residues. The germline V gene has CDR1 SEHNR and CDR2 FQNEAQ (reference sequence).

The V gene is TRBV21-1, the J gene TRBJ1-5; the listed D gene, TRBD1, was not tested against the DNA. TRBV21-1 is given as a pseudogene. The CDR3 has 13 residues. CDR3 nucleotide sequence: TGTGCCAGCCCGGGACAGGCTAATCAGCCCCAGCATTTT. It is translated as CASPGQANQPQHF.

The chain carries TRBV7-9 and TRBJ2-1; D is possibly TRBD2 (7 bases). CDR1 is SEHNR, CDR2 FQNEAQ, per germline (reference sequence). Trimming stripped 5 bases from V and 3 bases from J, with 17 bases between. The CDR3 consists of 16 residues. DNA for the CDR3: TGTGCCAGCAGCCCTACTGGGGGGGCCTTCTACAATGAGCAGTTCTTC. It codes for CASSPTGGAFYNEQFF.

This clone appeared a single time. This CDR3 is missing its conserved last phenylalanine or tryptophan, likely due to a read error. The DNA is omitted, as the CDR3 cannot be located on it reliably, and the CDR3 follows TCRdb's listing. The rearrangement joins TRBV5-8 to TRBJ1-4; TRBD1, the table's D call, lacks a check against the DNA. Germline assignment: CDR1 SGHTS and CDR2 YDEGEE. Including both end residues, the CDR3 is 12 amino acids long. CDR3 sequence: CASSSPPDSPSI.

The chain carries TRBV6-5 and TRBJ2-5; 8 bases map to TRBD1. Germline-derived CDR1 and CDR2 are MNHEY and SVGAGI. The CDR3 spans 12 residues. The CDR3 DNA reads as TGTTCCGGGGAAGGACAGGGAAAGACCCAGTACTTC. It is translated as CSGEGQGKTQYF.

This clone has a single count. In DNA form, the CDR3 reads TGTGCCAGCAGTTTCGACTCCTACGAGCAGTACTTC. Residues: CASSFDSYEQYF. The rearrangement joins TRBV27 to TRBJ2-7; no clear D. Trimming removed 3 bases at V and 0 bases at J, with 3 bases between. CDR3 length: 12 amino acids. CDR1 is MNHEY and CDR2 is SMNVEV in the germline V gene (reference sequence).

This clone has only a few counts. The chain recombines TRBV15 with TRBJ1-2; weak D call: TRBD1 (6 bases). This CDR3 has 15 residues. Germline V gene data show CDR1 as LNHNV and CDR2 as YYDKDF (reference sequence). V was trimmed by 4 bases and J by 0 bases, leaving 12 bases between them. The CDR3 region is CATSKGHLTNYGYTF. In DNA form, the CDR3 reads TGTGCCACCAGCAAGGGACATCTTACTAACTATGGCTACACCTTC.

The chain carries TRBV11-3 and TRBJ2-5; possible D gene TRBD1, 6 bases. This CDR3 is 15 amino acids long. CDR1 is SGHNT, CDR2 YENEEA, per germline. Between the trimmed V and J ends, which lost 1 base and 1 base, there was a span of 10 bases. CDR3 nucleotide sequence: TGTGCCAGCAGCTTAGGGGACAACCTCCAAGAGACCCAGTACTTC. It yields the protein CASSLGDNLQETQYF.

The V call is TRBV29-1, the J call TRBJ1-3, with D unresolved. The CDR3 runs 11 residues. The V end lost 7 bases, the J end lost 4 bases, and 8 bases lay between the germline ends. Germline loops: CDR1 SQVTM, CDR2 ANQGSEA. CDR3 sequence reads: CSAPSGNTIYF. As DNA, the CDR3 is TGCAGCGCCCCGAGCGGAAACACCATATATTTT.

This sequence joins TRBV7-9 and TRBJ2-5; maybe TRBD1 (6 bases). The CDR3 totals 13 residues. The V gene lost 5 bases and the J gene lost 2 bases, with 9 bases spanning the gap. CDR1 is SEHNR and CDR2 is FQNEAQ in the germline V gene (reference sequence). Here the CDR3 reads CASSLQGQETQYF. The CDR3 DNA reads TGTGCCAGCAGCCTACAGGGTCAAGAGACCCAGTACTTC. The variable domain in full, completed from reference TRBV7-9 and TRBJ2-5, reads DTGVSQNPRHKITKRGQNVTFRCDPISEHNRLYWYRQTLGQGPEFLTYFQNEAQLEKSRLLSDRFSAERPKGSFSTLEIQRTEQGDSAMYLCASSLQGQETQYFGPGTRLLVL.

J is TRBJ2-7 and V is TRBV6-1, with 9 bases that match TRBD2. From germline, CDR1 is MNHNS and CDR2 SASEGT. The CDR3 sequence is 14 residues long. CDR3 sequence reads: CAGGVAGVSYEQYF. CDR3 sequence (DNA): TGTGCGGGAGGGGTAGCGGGAGTGTCCTACGAGCAGTACTTC.

V is TRBV5-4 and J is TRBJ1-4; D not resolved. The CDR3 length is 15 residues. Deletions cut 6 bases from V and 6 bases from J, with 18 bases between. Germline CDR1 reads SGHNT; CDR2 reads YYREEE (reference sequence). The CDR3 DNA follows: TGTGCCAGCACCCTTGGTGGGTCTGGGGATGAAAAACTGTTTTTT. Protein: CASTLGGSGDEKLFF.

This sequence joins TRBV28 and TRBJ1-2; unclear D gene. The CDR3 sequence is 15 residues long. Trimming shortened V by 3 bases and J by 3 bases, and 14 bases separated the two germline ends. Per the germline V gene, CDR1 is MDHEN and CDR2 is SYDVKM. The CDR3 region is CASSLVGIRDYGYTF. The CDR3 DNA follows: TGTGCCAGCAGTTTGGTTGGCATTCGGGACTATGGCTACACCTTC.

In regard to this clone: The junction shows a germline mismatch at one end, possibly a read error. V usage is TRBV5-6 and J usage is TRBJ1-2, with a tentative D call TRBD1 (5 bases). Germline loops: CDR1 SGHDT, CDR2 YYEEEE. The CDR3 runs 14 residues. As DNA, the CDR3 is TGTGCCAGCACCTTGGGGACGGGTAACTATGGCTACACCTTC. It encodes CASTLGTGNYGYTF.

The CDR3 reads CASSLEPYGAYEQYF. CDR3 DNA: TGTGCCAGCAGCTTGGAGCCCTACGGAGCCTACGAGCAGTACTTC. The chain joins TRBV5-8 to TRBJ2-7; D gene unclear. CDR1 is SGHTS and CDR2 is YDEGEE in the germline V gene. V lost 0 bases and J lost 2, with 12 bases in between. CDR3 length: 15 residues.

The chain employs TRBV6-1 and TRBJ1-5; no clear D gene. Germline V gene sequence: CDR1 MNHNS, CDR2 SASEGT. Trimming shortened V by 0 bases and J by 3 bases, and 15 bases separated the two germline ends. The CDR3 is 17 amino acids. CDR3 amino acids: CASSEARGGRANQPQHF. The CDR3 bases are TGTGCCAGCAGTGAAGCCCGTGGCGGGCGCGCCAATCAGCCCCAGCATTTT.

This clone was seen only a few times. Here the CDR3 DNA reads TGTGCCAGCGGTGGGGACCTGGACACTGAAGCTTTCTTT. It translates to CASGGDLDTEAFF. The chain is built from TRBV5-8 and TRBJ1-1, with D perhaps matching TRBD1 (5 bases). V lost 7 bases to trimming and J lost 3 bases, with 13 bases between them. The CDR3 runs to 13 residues. Germline V gene lookup returns CDR1 SGHTS and CDR2 YDEGEE.

This chain joins TRBV19 and TRBJ1-1, with unresolved D. Germline values: CDR1 LNHDA, CDR2 SQIVND (reference sequence). Trimming pared 1 base from V and 3 bases from J, leaving 3 bases between. The CDR3 covers 12 residues. CDR3 residues: CASSIGHTEAFF. The CDR3 bases are TGTGCCAGTAGTATAGGTCACACTGAAGCTTTCTTT.

This clone was detected only a few times. This chain connects TRBV7-9 to TRBJ1-1; D is uncertain. The germline V and J ends were trimmed by 5 bases and 6 bases, with 13 bases remaining between them. There are 13 residues in the CDR3. The germline V gene has CDR1 SEHNR and CDR2 FQNEAQ (reference sequence). CDR3 amino acids: CASSPPRVPEAFF. CDR3 DNA: TGTGCCAGCAGCCCCCCCCGGGTCCCTGAAGCTTTCTTT.

The rearrangement links TRBV11-2 to TRBJ2-7; 7 positions match TRBD1. The V gene end was trimmed by 0 bases and the J gene end by 3 bases; junction bases not matched to a gene: 2. CDR3 size: 14 residues. The V gene's germline CDR1 is SGHAT and CDR2 FQNNGV. DNA for the CDR3: TGTGCCAGCAGCTTAGACACAGGGGTCTACGAGCAGTACTTC. It yields the protein CASSLDTGVYEQYF.

V and J are TRBV9 and TRBJ2-1; D gene ambiguous. V was pared by 4 bases and J by 6 bases, with 17 bases between. CDR1 is SGDLS, CDR2 YYNGEE, per germline. The CDR3 spans 15 residues. The CDR3 nucleotides read TGTGCCAGCAGCATGACGGGCCCCTTATCCAATGAGCAGTTCTTC. It yields the protein CASSMTGPLSNEQFF.

This rearrangement joins TRBV9 to TRBJ2-5; maybe TRBD1 (6 bases). V was pared by 4 bases and J by 4 bases, with 20 bases between. Germline V gives CDR1 SGDLS, CDR2 YYNGEE. The CDR3 has 16 amino acids. CDR3 amino acids: CASSPGVGGEGETQYF. The CDR3 DNA follows: TGTGCCAGCAGCCCCGGCGTTGGGGGCGAGGGAGAGACCCAGTACTTC.

CDR3 bases: TGTGCCAGCAGTCTTCTTGGGGGGGTCAATGAGCAGTTCTTC. Protein product: CASSLLGGVNEQFF. The V call is TRBV27, the J call TRBJ2-1, with TRBD2 identical over 7 bases. The length of the CDR3 is 14 residues. In germline, CDR1 is MNHEY, CDR2 SMNVEV (reference sequence). J gave up 6 bases and V 5 bases, and 7 bases lay outside the gene matches.